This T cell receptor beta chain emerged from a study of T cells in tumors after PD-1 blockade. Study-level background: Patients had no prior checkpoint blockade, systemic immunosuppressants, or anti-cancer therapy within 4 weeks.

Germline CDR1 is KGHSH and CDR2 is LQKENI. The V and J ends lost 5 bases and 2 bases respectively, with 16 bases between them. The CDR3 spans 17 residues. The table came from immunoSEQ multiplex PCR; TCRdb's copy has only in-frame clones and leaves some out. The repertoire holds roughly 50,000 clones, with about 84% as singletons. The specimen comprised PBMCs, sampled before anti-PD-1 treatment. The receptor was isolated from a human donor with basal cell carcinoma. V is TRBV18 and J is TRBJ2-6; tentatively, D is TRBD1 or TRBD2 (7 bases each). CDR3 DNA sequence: TGTGCCAGCTCATCACAGGGGAGGGGGACTGGGGCCAACGTCCTGACTTTC. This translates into CASSSQGRGTGANVLTF. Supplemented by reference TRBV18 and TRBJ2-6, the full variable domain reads NAGVMQNPRHLVRRRGQEARLRCSPMKGHSHVYWYRQLPEEGLKFMVYLQKENIIDESGMPKERFSAEFPKEGPSILRIQQVVRGDSAAYFCASSSQGRGTGANVLTFGAGSRLTVL.